The T cell receptor (beta chain) described here comes from a study of naive CD8 T cells in extremely preterm neonates. Elective cesarean births at about 35-41 weeks, without labor or membrane rupture, supplied the cord blood. Sorting kept Annexin V-negative CD3+CD8+CD45RA+CCR7+ naive T cells. Produced via immunoSEQ multiplex PCR; TCRdb's table is partial and in-frame only. Of 8,000 or so clones in the sample, just under 98% were seen once. CDR1 and CDR2 (germline): GTSNPN, SVGIG (reference sequence). CDR3 length equals 14 residues. Germline trimming cut 2 bases from V and 8 bases from J; bases unmatched to any gene: 6.

This clonotype was sampled from a newborn in good health. This chain joins TRBV30 and TRBJ1-2; 12 bases are shared with TRBD1. The sample was naive CD8+ T cells from cord blood. The CDR3 region is CAWSTGQGARGYTF. DNA of the CDR3: TGTGCCTGGAGTACGGGACAGGGGGCCCGGGGCTACACCTTC.